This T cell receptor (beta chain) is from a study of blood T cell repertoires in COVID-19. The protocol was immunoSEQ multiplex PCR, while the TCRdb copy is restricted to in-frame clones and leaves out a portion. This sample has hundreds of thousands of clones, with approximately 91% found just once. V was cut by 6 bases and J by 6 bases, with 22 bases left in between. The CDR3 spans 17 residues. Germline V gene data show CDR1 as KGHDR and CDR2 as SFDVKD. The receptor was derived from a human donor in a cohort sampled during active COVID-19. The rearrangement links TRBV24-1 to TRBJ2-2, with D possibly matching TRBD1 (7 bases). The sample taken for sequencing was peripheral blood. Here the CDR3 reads CATSPPPGGGFSGELFF. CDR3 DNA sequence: TGTGCCACCAGTCCCCCCCCCGGAGGGGGCTTTTCCGGGGAGCTGTTTTTT.